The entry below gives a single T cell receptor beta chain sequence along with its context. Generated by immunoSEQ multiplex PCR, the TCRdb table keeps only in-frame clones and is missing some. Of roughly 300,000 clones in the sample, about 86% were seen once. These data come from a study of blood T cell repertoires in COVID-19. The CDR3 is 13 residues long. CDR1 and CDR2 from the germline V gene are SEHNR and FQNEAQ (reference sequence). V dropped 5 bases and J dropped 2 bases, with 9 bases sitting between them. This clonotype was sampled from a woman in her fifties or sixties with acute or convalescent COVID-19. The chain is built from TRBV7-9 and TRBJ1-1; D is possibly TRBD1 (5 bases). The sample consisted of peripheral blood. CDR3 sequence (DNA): TGTGCCAGCAGCCCAGGGTACAACACTGAAGCTTTCTTT. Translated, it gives CASSPGYNTEAFF.